This TCR beta chain was found in a study of lung T cells in sarcoidosis with Löfgren's syndrome. The germline V gene encodes CDR1 SNHLY and CDR2 FYNNEI. The CDR3 is 15 residues long. V lost 5 bases to trimming and J lost 0 bases, with 14 bases between them. General observations from the study: TRAV12-1 and TRBV2 were reportedly most expanded in Löfgren's patients.

This clonotype rates as medium-sized. Its antigen is not identified. TCRdb reprocessed the reads via MiXCR and lists one record per CDR3 protein. The sample includes 6,500 to 9,500 distinct CDR3 sequences, under 25% of them seen just once. The sample taken for sequencing was CD4+ T cells from bronchoalveolar lavage fluid. The gene calls are TRBV2 and TRBJ2-7; D ambiguous. This TCR came from a human donor with sarcoidosis (Löfgren's syndrome or another form), or a control subject (not recorded which). The CDR3 protein is CASSLRTISSYEQYF. The CDR3 nucleotides read TGTGCCAGCAGTCTTAGGACGATAAGCTCCTACGAGCAGTACTTC. Variable domain in full (rest from reference TRBV2 and TRBJ2-7): EPEVTQTPSHQVTQMGQEVILRCVPISNHLYFYWYRQILGQKVEFLVSFYNNEISEKSEIFDDQFSVERPDGSNFTLKIRSTKLEDSAMYFCASSLRTISSYEQYFGPGTRLTVT.